The 17 T cell receptor beta chains below were found in one sample sequenced in a study of Ad26.COV2.S vaccination and SARS-CoV-2 variants. Treatment of the sample: roughly 18 received Ad26.COV2.S at low or high dose, single or two shots; roughly 5 received placebo; per-sample allocation not given. Collection of samples fell on day 63 after the first vaccine or placebo injection. The table came from immunoSEQ multiplex PCR; TCRdb's copy has only in-frame clones and leaves some out. The repertoire consists of 350,000 to 400,000 clones, with around nine tenths occurring once and the leading ten covering 1.9%. The sample in question was peripheral blood, obtained in a trial of Ad26.COV2.S vaccine versus placebo. All receptors derive from a person aged 18 to 65 who received the Ad26.COV2.S COVID-19 vaccine or a placebo.

V and J are TRBV7-8 and TRBJ2-1; D is unclear. Germline V gives CDR1 SGHVS, CDR2 FQNEAQ. The CDR3 length is 17 residues. V was trimmed by 1 base and J by 0 bases, leaving 13 bases between them. CDR3 sequence reads: CASSLVRVGISYNEQFF. As DNA, the CDR3 is TGTGCCAGCAGCTTAGTTCGTGTAGGCATCTCCTACAATGAGCAGTTCTTC.

V is TRBV30 and J is TRBJ1-1; D not resolved. Per the germline V gene, CDR1 is GTSNPN and CDR2 is SVGIG (reference sequence). The V end lost 2 bases, the J end lost 2 bases, and 6 bases lay between the germline ends. There are 12 residues in the CDR3. The CDR3 spells CAWSRRNTEAFF. The CDR3 bases are TGTGCCTGGAGTCGGCGAAACACTGAAGCTTTCTTT.

The chain uses TRBV5-1 and TRBJ2-1; 9 bases fit TRBD2. The CDR3 sequence is 14 residues long. The germline gives CDR1 SGHRS, CDR2 YFSETQ. V lost 2 bases, J lost 5 bases, and 2 bases stayed unmatched. The CDR3 reads CASSFLAGDNEQFF. The CDR3 nucleotides read TGCGCCAGCAGCTTCTTAGCGGGAGACAATGAGCAGTTCTTC.

This clone appeared a single time. The rearrangement joins TRBV19 to TRBJ2-7; TRBD1 might be the D (6 bases). Germline V gene sequence: CDR1 LNHDA, CDR2 SQIVND (reference sequence). The CDR3 runs to 15 residues. V gave up 5 bases and J gave up 2 bases, with 16 bases separating them. CDR3 bases: TGTGCCAGTAGTCCCATCCGGGACACCCCCTACGAGCAGTACTTC. Protein product: CASSPIRDTPYEQYF.

The V gene is TRBV3-1 (or the pseudogene TRBV3-2), the J gene TRBJ1-1; D possibly corresponds to TRBD1 (5 bases). In germline, CDR1 is LGHDT, CDR2 YNNKEL (reference sequence). The CDR3 covers 13 residues. V lost 1 base and J 5 bases, leaving 8 bases between the germline ends. DNA of the CDR3: TGTGCCAGCAGCCAAGGCGGGGGAACTGAAGCTTTCTTT. This codes for CASSQGGGTEAFF.

This clone was detected a few times. V is TRBV5-4 and J is TRBJ1-6, with D hard to call. Per the germline V gene, CDR1 is SGHNT and CDR2 is YYREEE (reference sequence). CDR3 length: 16 amino acids. Trimming took off 4 bases at V and 8 bases at J, with 19 bases between the two ends. CDR3 in amino acids: CASSPRQGNYDSPLHF. CDR3 DNA: TGTGCCAGCAGCCCCCGGCAAGGGAACTACGATTCACCCCTCCACTTT.

This rearrangement joins TRBV19 to TRBJ2-4; D tentatively fits TRBD1 or TRBD2 (5 bases each). Per germline, CDR1 LNHDA and CDR2 SQIVND (reference sequence). V was trimmed by 4 bases and J by 0 bases, leaving 16 bases between them. There are 17 residues in the CDR3. CDR3 amino acids: CASSTEGTILAKNIQYF. DNA for the CDR3: TGTGCCAGTAGTACCGAGGGGACCATCCTAGCCAAAAACATTCAGTACTTC.

In its sample, this clone was seen many times. V gene TRBV6-5 combines with J gene TRBJ1-1; D gene uncertain. Germline loops: CDR1 MNHEY, CDR2 SVGAGI. The V gene lost 4 bases and the J gene lost 7 bases, with 7 bases spanning the gap. This CDR3 is 11 amino acids long. Here the CDR3 DNA reads TGTGCCAGCAGTTTCCGTTATGAAGCTTTCTTT. It codes for CASSFRYEAFF.

The chain employs TRBV29-1 and TRBJ2-7; TRBD1 aligns across 7 bases. This CDR3 spans 12 amino acids. Per germline, CDR1 SQVTM and CDR2 ANQGSEA. The V segment lost 6 bases and the J segment 5 bases; nucleotides outside the gene matches: 7. For the CDR3, the DNA is TGCAGCGTGGCACAGGGGAAGGACGAGCAGTACTTC. It translates to CSVAQGKDEQYF.

This sequence joins TRBV29-1 and TRBJ2-3, with 9 bases fitting TRBD2. V was clipped by 6 bases and J by 4 bases; unmatched bases: 5. CDR1 and CDR2 from the germline V gene are SQVTM and ANQGSEA. The CDR3 consists of 13 residues. The CDR3, as DNA: TGCAGCGTCAGTAGCGGGAGCTCAGATACGCAGTATTTT. Amino acids: CSVSSGSSDTQYF.

The chain couples TRBV5-4 to TRBJ2-2; unclear D gene. V was cut by 0 bases and J by 7 bases, with 10 bases left in between. In germline, CDR1 is SGHNT, CDR2 YYREEE (reference sequence). This CDR3 has 14 residues. This CDR3 reads CASSLADRLGELFF. CDR3 nucleotides: TGTGCCAGCAGCTTGGCCGATCGCCTCGGGGAGCTGTTTTTT.

This clone was observed a few times. This chain links TRBV6-6 with TRBJ1-1, with unresolved D. Germline CDR1 reads MNHNY; CDR2 reads SVGAGI (reference sequence). The CDR3 spans 12 residues. Between the trimmed V and J ends, which lost 0 bases and 12 bases, there was a span of 11 bases. Here the CDR3 reads CASSYSEGKSFF. The DNA for the CDR3 is TGTGCCAGCAGTTACTCGGAAGGGAAGTCTTTCTTT.

The chain employs TRBV7-8 and TRBJ2-1; 13 bases fit TRBD2. V gave up 5 bases and J gave up 7 bases; unmatched junction bases: 20. The germline V gene has CDR1 SGHVS and CDR2 FQNEAQ. CDR3 size: 20 residues. The CDR3 is CASSGGRPGLAGLQGNEQFF. The CDR3 DNA sequence: TGTGCCAGCAGCGGGGGGAGACCGGGACTAGCGGGACTTCAAGGTAATGAGCAGTTCTTC.

The CDR3 spells CASSLRGRLNTEAFF. For the CDR3, the DNA is TGTGCCAGCAGCTTGAGAGGACGACTGAACACTGAAGCTTTCTTT. V usage is TRBV5-5 and J usage is TRBJ1-1, with no clear D. CDR3 length: 15 residues. Per the germline V gene, CDR1 is SGHKS and CDR2 is YYEKEE (reference sequence). V was cut by 1 base and J by 0 bases, with 10 bases left in between. Looking up the rest from reference TRBV5-5 and TRBJ1-1 gives the full variable domain: DAGVTQSPTHLIKTRGQQVTLRCSPISGHKSVSWYQQVLGQGPQFIFQYYEKEERGRGNFPDRFSARQFPNYSSELNVNALLLGDSALYLCASSLRGRLNTEAFFGQGTRLTVV.

The chain is built from TRBV10-3 and TRBJ2-7; 8 bases align to TRBD1. The CDR3 spans 15 residues. CDR1 ENHRY and CDR2 SYGVKD come from the germline V gene. V shed 0 bases and J 2 bases; nucleotides not matched to a gene: 3. CDR3 coding DNA: TGTGCCATCAGTGAGTCGGGACAGGCGACCTACGAGCAGTACTTC. Amino acids: CAISESGQATYEQYF.

The gene calls are TRBV9 and TRBJ2-5; TRBD2 matches at 7 bases. The CDR3 is made up of 13 amino acids. CDR1 is SGDLS, CDR2 YYNGEE, per germline. Trimming cost V 4 bases and J 2 bases; bases outside gene matches: 2. The CDR3 DNA sequence: TGTGCCAGCAGCCGGGGGGTACAAGAGACCCAGTACTTC. It translates to CASSRGVQETQYF.

The chain recombines TRBV3-1 (or the pseudogene TRBV3-2) with TRBJ2-3; 13 bases fit TRBD2. The CDR3 extends over 17 amino acids. V lost 4 bases to trimming and J lost 2 bases; unmatched junction nucleotides: 6. Germline CDR1 reads LGHDT; CDR2 reads YNNKEL (reference sequence). The DNA of the CDR3 is TGTGCCAGCAGCCCTCGGACTAGCGGGGGTTCCACAGATACGCAGTATTTT. It yields the protein CASSPRTSGGSTDTQYF.